This TCR beta chain was profiled in a study of type 1 regulatory T cells. Study-wide context: An in vitro protocol generated T-allo10, a Tr1-enriched, alloantigen-specific CD4 T cell product.

With regard to this clonotype: Its antigen is unknown.

TCRdb processed the reads anew with MiXCR; each CDR3 protein has one entry. The table shows around 23,000 distinct CDR3 sequences, with approximately 51% occurring only once. Between the trimmed V and J ends, which lost 2 bases and 6 bases, there was a span of 8 bases. The CDR3 has 12 amino acids. The sequenced sample was cultured T cells, either the whole culture or a sorted T cell fraction (not recorded which). This TCR was recovered from a human donor in good health. This chain connects TRBV12-3 or TRBV12-4 to TRBJ2-7; D possibly corresponds to TRBD1 (5 bases). CDR3 in DNA: TGTGCCAGCAGTTTAAGGGGTCCCGAGCAGTACTTC. This gives the protein CASSLRGPEQYF.